Shown below are 11 T cell receptor beta chains from a single sample sequenced in a study of OX40 agonist ivuxolimab in advanced cancers. TCRdb keeps only in-frame clones here, not all; method: immunoSEQ multiplex PCR. The repertoire holds 48,000 or so clones, approximately 94% seen once, with 12% in the top ten. Source: CD4+ or CD8+ T cells sorted from blood, taken in a trial of the OX40 agonist ivuxolimab. All receptors derive from an adult with an advanced solid tumor such as melanoma, head and neck, liver or kidney cancer.

The chain couples TRBV7-8 to TRBJ2-2; TRBD2 matches 9 bases. J lost 2 bases, V lost 5 bases, and 3 bases had no gene match. The length of the CDR3 is 15 residues. Looked up from germline, CDR1 is SGHVS and CDR2 is FQNEAQ. CDR3 DNA: TGTGCCAGCAGCCCGGGACTAGCAAACACCGGGGAGCTGTTTTTT. Residues: CASSPGLANTGELFF.

The CDR3 is CASSLNRGLNQPQHF. In DNA form, the CDR3 reads TGTGCCAGCAGTTTAAACAGGGGACTGAATCAGCCCCAGCATTTT. This chain uses TRBV27 with TRBJ1-5; TRBD1 matches 7 bases. Looked up from germline, CDR1 is MNHEY and CDR2 is SMNVEV (reference sequence). This CDR3 region has 15 residues. V gave up 2 bases and J gave up 4 bases; unmatched junction bases: 5.

The table lists this clone with a count of one. This chain links TRBV4-3 with TRBJ2-1; TRBD2 matches at 9 bases. V was pared by 6 bases and J by 6 bases, with 9 bases of the junction left unmatched. Germline CDR1 and CDR2: LGHNA and YSLEER. The CDR3 spans 15 residues. The CDR3 loop reads CASRLGASGTNEQFF. CDR3 coding DNA: TGCGCCAGCAGACTGGGGGCTAGCGGGACCAATGAGCAGTTCTTC.

With respect to this clone: At one end the junction does not follow the germline gene, possibly because of a read error. The J gene is TRBJ2-5, the V gene TRBV2, with D unclear. Germline CDR1 reads SNHLY; CDR2 reads FYNNEI. The CDR3 is 13 amino acids. The CDR3 spells CASSEPQKEAQYF. The CDR3 bases are TGTGCCAGCAGTGAACCGCAGAAAGAGGCCCAGTACTTC.

This clone was recorded a few times. The chain has TRBV19 and TRBJ1-1; TRBD1 matches at 9 bases. In germline, CDR1 is LNHDA, CDR2 SQIVND (reference sequence). The CDR3 is made up of 13 amino acids. The J segment lost 7 bases and the V segment lost 10 bases, leaving 10 bases of the junction unmatched. The CDR3 sequence: CATSTGGEVEAFF. The CDR3 coding sequence is TGTGCCACTTCGACAGGGGGTGAAGTTGAAGCTTTCTTT.

This sequence joins TRBV27 and TRBJ2-2; D not certain. The CDR3 extends over 12 amino acids. Trimming cost V 5 bases and J 5 bases, with 6 bases left between them. Germline values: CDR1 MNHEY, CDR2 SMNVEV (reference sequence). The CDR3 region is CASSHGTGELFF. The DNA of the CDR3 is TGTGCCAGCAGTCACGGTACCGGGGAGCTGTTTTTT.

The CDR3 region is CASSDLSTSGDTDTQYF. The DNA of the CDR3 is TGCGCCAGCAGTGACCTCTCGACTAGCGGGGACACAGATACGCAGTATTTT. The genes are TRBV10-1 and TRBJ2-3, with 11 bases identical to TRBD2. V lost 3 bases, J lost 2 bases, and 7 bases stayed unmatched. The CDR3 is 17 amino acids. Germline V gives CDR1 WNHNN, CDR2 SYGVQD (reference sequence).

The chain is built from TRBV29-1 and TRBJ2-3; D possibly corresponds to TRBD2 (5 bases). V shed 4 bases and J shed 1 base, with 12 bases lying between them. Germline V gene data show CDR1 as SQVTM and CDR2 as ANQGSEA. The CDR3 is made up of 14 amino acids. As DNA, the CDR3 is TGCAGCGTTGCGGGGAGTGGGGGCACAGATACGCAGTATTTT. Amino acids: CSVAGSGGTDTQYF.

V and J are TRBV18 and TRBJ1-1, with TRBD1 as a possible D gene (5 bases). Trimming took 0 bases from V and 0 from J, leaving 8 bases between them. The CDR3 consists of 15 residues. Germline CDR1 reads KGHSH; CDR2 reads LQKENI. The CDR3 loop reads CASSPPGVMNTEAFF. CDR3 nucleotide sequence: TGTGCCAGCTCACCACCAGGGGTTATGAACACTGAAGCTTTCTTT.

This rearrangement joins TRBV15 to TRBJ2-3; unclear D gene. Germline values: CDR1 LNHNV, CDR2 YYDKDF (reference sequence). Trimming took 6 bases from V and 2 from J, leaving 12 bases between them. The length of the CDR3 is 14 residues. The CDR3 reads CATRGGDATDTQYF. The CDR3 DNA is TGTGCCACCAGGGGCGGAGACGCCACAGATACGCAGTATTTT.

The CDR3 coding sequence is TGTGCCAGTAGTTTCGGACAGGGGACCTATCAGCCCCAGCATTTT. It is translated as CASSFGQGTYQPQHF. The J gene is TRBJ1-5, the V gene TRBV19; TRBD1 matches at 9 bases. J was trimmed by 5 bases and V by 5 bases; bases with no gene match: 7. This CDR3 is 15 amino acids long. The germline V gene has CDR1 LNHDA and CDR2 SQIVND (reference sequence).